This T cell receptor (beta chain) is drawn from a study of CD8 T cells in Susac syndrome. As to this clonotype: Its antigen is currently unknown.

The ends were cut back, 3 bases at V and 0 bases at J, with 4 bases in the middle. The CDR3 runs 13 residues. Random-hexamer reverse transcription was applied to about 0.5 to 1 ug RNA. TCRdb processed the immunoSEQ multiplex PCR reads anew with MiXCR; each CDR3 protein has one entry. The data contain 150,000 to 190,000 distinct CDR3 sequences, approximately 95% of them singletons. Study-wide findings and caveats: The Susac syndrome CD4+ T cell repertoires displayed no clonal expansion.

TEMRA cells were FACS-enriched and CD8+ and CD4+ T cells negatively isolated. Specimen: CD4+ T cells from PBMCs. The chain recombines TRBV12-3 or TRBV12-4 with TRBJ2-3; D remains ambiguous. The origin of this receptor is a human donor with Susac syndrome. The CDR3: CASSLDSTDTQYF. CDR3 nucleotide sequence: TGTGCCAGCAGTTTGGACAGCACAGATACGCAGTATTTT.